These T cell receptor beta chains were read from a single sample in a study of glioma-infiltrating T cells after dendritic cell vaccination. TCRdb keeps only in-frame clones here, not all; method: immunoSEQ multiplex PCR. The sample yields 80,000 to 100,000 clones, about 79% seen once. The specimen comprised blood, sampled before dendritic cell vaccination. The receptors shown here come from a human donor with glioblastoma. Both conserved end residues are part of each CDR3. A D gene is named only where the DNA matches it firmly. Expanded clones are given a class, and other clones once, few, many or no size at all.

D gene | clone size | J gene | V gene | CDR3 DNA | CDR3 protein
TRBD1 | few | TRBJ1-5 | TRBV6-1 | TGTGCCAGCAGCCCCTTGGGGACAGGGAATCAGCCCCAGCATTTT | CASSPLGTGNQPQHF
. | . | TRBJ1-4 | TRBV5-1 | TGCGCCAGCAGCTTGGTTAGCAGGGGCAATGAAAAACTGTTTTTT | CASSLVSRGNEKLFF
. | . | TRBJ2-5 | TRBV2 | TGTGCCAGAAGGGGGTTTGGGCAAGAGACCCAGTACTTC | CARRGFGQETQYF
. | . | TRBJ1-2 | TRBV6-5 | TGTGCCAGCAGCAGGGTTCTGGGCGACTATGGCTACACCTTC | CASSRVLGDYGYTF
. | few | TRBJ1-1 | TRBV5-1 | TGCGCCAGCAGCTTGGGTACAGGGCAAACTGAAGCTTTCTTT | CASSLGTGQTEAFF
TRBD2 | . | TRBJ2-1 | TRBV5-1 | TGCGCCAGCAGCCCACTGGGACTAGCGGGTGGGAATGAGCAGTTCTTC | CASSPLGLAGGNEQFF
. | once | TRBJ2-7 | TRBV5-1 | TGCGCCAGCAGCTTGGGGGGCGTGGGGAACGAGCAGTACTTC | CASSLGGVGNEQYF
TRBD2 | . | TRBJ2-1 | TRBV9 | TGTGCCAGCAGCGTAGCTACTGCGGGAGCGGGGGTTGATGAGCAGTTCTTC | CASSVATAGAGVDEQFF
. | . | TRBJ2-1 | TRBV5-4 | TGTGCCAGCAGCTTGGCTCTTAGCGGACCCTACAATGAGCAGTTCTTC | CASSLALSGPYNEQFF
. | . | TRBJ1-2 | TRBV6-5 | TGTGCCAGCAGTCCGTTACAGGGCCCGATGGATGGCTACACCTTC | CASSPLQGPMDGYTF
. | . | TRBJ1-1 | TRBV27 | TGTGCCAGCAATACTCAACGGAGGGGGAACACTGAAGCTTTCTTT | CASNTQRRGNTEAFF
. | . | TRBJ2-1 | TRBV1 | TGCACCAGCAGCCAAGATGAGGAGAGCTCCTACAATGAGCAGTTCTTC | CTSSQDEESSYNEQFF
TRBD2 | . | TRBJ2-7 | TRBV7-3 | TGTGCCAGCAGCGGGGGGTCGGGGGGCTCCTACGAGCAGTACTTC | CASSGGSGGSYEQYF
TRBD1 | . | TRBJ1-4 | TRBV5-1 | TGCGCCAGCAGCGGCGAATACGGACAGGGGACGGTGAAACTGTTTTTT | CASSGEYGQGTVKLFF
TRBD1 | . | TRBJ2-3 | TRBV10-1 | TGCGCCAGCAGTGAGGGGACAGACACAGATACGCAGTATTTT | CASSEGTDTDTQYF
TRBD2 | . | TRBJ2-1 | TRBV10-1 | TGCGCCAGCAGTACCGGGACTAGCGAGACCAATGAGCAGTTCTTC | CASSTGTSETNEQFF
. | . | TRBJ2-2 | TRBV6-6 | TGTGCCAGCAGTTACGGGCACGGGAGCACCGGGGAGCTGTTTTTT | CASSYGHGSTGELFF
TRBD2 | . | TRBJ2-5 | TRBV27 | TGTGCCAGCAGTTTACAAGCGGGGGGGCCTTGGGAGACCCAGTACTTC | CASSLQAGGPWETQYF